These 9 T cell receptor beta chains were all obtained from the same sample, sequenced in a study of shared clonotypes between healthy human individuals. Generated by immunoSEQ multiplex PCR, the TCRdb table keeps only in-frame clones and is missing some. Among around 2.3 million clones, almost 96% were seen once, and the ten largest hold more than 0.1%. The source material was naive CD4+ T cells sorted from blood. Subset of the sample: CD45RA+ positively selected. All receptors come from a man aged 18 to 29 in good health.

The rearrangement uses TRBV27 and TRBJ1-2; 9 bases align to TRBD1. There are 15 residues in the CDR3. Germline V lookup: CDR1 MNHEY, CDR2 SMNVEV (reference sequence). Trimming took 6 bases from V and 0 from J; bases not matched to a gene: 5. The DNA of the CDR3 is TGTGCCAGCAGCGCACAGGGGGCCTCTAACTATGGCTACACCTTC. Residues: CASSAQGASNYGYTF.

This chain links TRBV6-1 with TRBJ1-5; 10 bases align to TRBD1. V trimming: 6 bases; J trimming: 6 bases; junction bases outside the gene matches: 5. Germline CDR1 and CDR2: MNHNS and SASEGT. The CDR3 totals 14 residues. CDR3 amino acids: CASSLGQGVQPQHF. DNA of the CDR3: TGTGCCAGCAGCCTCGGACAGGGGGTTCAGCCCCAGCATTTT.

The chain has TRBV4-3 and TRBJ2-1; D tentatively fits TRBD1 or TRBD2 (5 bases each). Germline CDR1 and CDR2: LGHNA and YSLEER. Trimming shortened V by 3 bases and J by 12 bases, and 12 bases separated the two germline ends. This CDR3 has 12 amino acids. The CDR3 DNA is TGCGCCAGCAGCCAGGCCGGGGCCGGGCAGTTCTTC. Protein sequence: CASSQAGAGQFF.

A note on this clone: Other DNA sequences in this specimen translate into the identical CDR3. This rearrangement joins TRBV5-1 to TRBJ1-6, with D tentatively TRBD1 (6 bases). Germline lookup yields CDR1 SGHRS and CDR2 YFSETQ. Trimming removed 4 bases from V and 2 bases from J, with 10 bases in between. CDR3 size: 15 residues. The CDR3 region has the DNA TGCGCCAGCAGCATCCGGGACACCTATAATTCACCCCTCCACTTT. It yields the protein CASSIRDTYNSPLHF. The entire variable domain, with the rest obtained from reference TRBV5-1 and TRBJ1-6, is as follows: KAGVTQTPRYLIKTRGQQVTLSCSPISGHRSVSWYQQTPGQGLQFLFEYFSETQRNKGNFPGRFSGRQFSNSRSEMNVSTLELGDSALYLCASSIRDTYNSPLHFGNGTRLTVT.

The chain employs TRBV30 and TRBJ1-4; TRBD1 might be the D (5 bases). The germline V gene encodes CDR1 GTSNPN and CDR2 SVGIG (reference sequence). The CDR3 contains 14 residues. With 0 bases removed from V and 8 bases from J, the gap between germline ends came to 13 bases. This chain's CDR3 is CAWSVGRRGEKLFF. The CDR3 DNA reads TGTGCCTGGAGTGTTGGTAGGCGGGGGGAAAAACTGTTTTTT.

This chain links TRBV29-1 with TRBJ2-2; either TRBD1 or TRBD2 may fit D (6 bases each). CDR3 length: 14 residues. CDR1 is SQVTM and CDR2 is ANQGSEA in the germline V gene. The ends were cut back, 3 bases at V and 4 bases at J, with 12 bases in the middle. The CDR3 loop is CSVDGGLVTGELFF. CDR3 sequence (DNA): TGCAGCGTTGATGGGGGGCTAGTCACCGGGGAGCTGTTTTTT.

The V gene is TRBV18, the J gene TRBJ1-6; maybe TRBD1 (5 bases). V lost 5 bases and J lost 6, with 14 bases in between. CDR1 KGHSH and CDR2 LQKENI come from the germline V gene. There are 15 residues in the CDR3. The CDR3 region is CASSAQGWSNSPLHF. The CDR3 DNA reads TGTGCCAGCTCAGCTCAGGGATGGAGTAATTCACCCCTCCACTTT.

The rearrangement joins TRBV6-1 to TRBJ2-7; 10 bases match TRBD2. Germline values: CDR1 MNHNS, CDR2 SASEGT. The CDR3 runs to 14 residues. V was clipped by 6 bases and J by 5 bases; unmatched bases: 7. Written as DNA, the CDR3 is TGTGCCAGCAGAAGCGGGAGGGAGGTCGACGAGCAGTACTTC. As protein: CASRSGREVDEQYF.

J is TRBJ1-6 and V is TRBV10-3, with TRBD1 identical over 10 bases. The V gene's germline CDR1 is ENHRY and CDR2 SYGVKD. The CDR3 covers 15 residues. V trimming: 2 bases; J trimming: 10 bases; junction bases outside the gene matches: 5. CDR3: CAISEVGQGKSPLHF. DNA of the CDR3: TGTGCCATCAGTGAGGTGGGACAGGGGAAGTCACCCCTCCACTTT.